This is a list of T cell receptor beta chains from one sample in a study of CD8 T cells in Susac syndrome. TCRdb recomputed calls from the immunoSEQ multiplex PCR reads with MiXCR, one row per CDR3 protein. The sample has about 430,000 distinct CDR3 sequences; 75% to 90% are singletons. The sequenced material came from CD8+ T cells from PBMCs. These receptors all stem from a human donor with multiple sclerosis. The CDR3 runs from the conserved cysteine through the conserved F or W. D genes are given only for firm matches. Clone size is stated in some rows and not others, as once, few, many or a class when expanded.

V gene: TRBV2
D gene: TRBD1
J gene: TRBJ1-4
clone size: .
CDR3 protein: CASSRSTLQGANEKLFF
CDR3 DNA: TGTGCCAGCAGTCGGAGTACTTTACAGGGGGCTAATGAAAAACTGTTTTTT

V gene: TRBV30
D gene: .
J gene: TRBJ1-2
clone size: .
CDR3 protein: CAWTGEGYTF
CDR3 DNA: TGTGCCTGGACAGGAGAAGGCTACACCTTC

V gene: TRBV10-3
D gene: .
J gene: TRBJ2-1
clone size: once
CDR3 protein: CAISGRGREMNEQFF
CDR3 DNA: TGTGCCATCAGTGGGAGGGGGCGAGAAATGAATGAGCAGTTCTTC

V gene: TRBV12-3/TRBV12-4
D gene: .
J gene: TRBJ1-4
clone size: .
CDR3 protein: CASSLAPGTGEKLFF
CDR3 DNA: TGTGCCAGCAGTTTAGCGCCGGGAACCGGGGAAAAACTGTTTTTT

V gene: TRBV6-1
D gene: .
J gene: TRBJ2-1
clone size: .
CDR3 protein: CASRSKLVASYNEQFF
CDR3 DNA: TGTGCCAGCAGATCGAAACTAGTCGCATCCTACAATGAGCAGTTCTTC

V gene: TRBV12-3/TRBV12-4
D gene: TRBD1
J gene: TRBJ2-7
clone size: .
CDR3 protein: CASSPGGSGYEQYF
CDR3 DNA: TGTGCCAGCAGCCCAGGGGGTTCGGGATACGAGCAGTACTTC

V gene: TRBV29-1
D gene: .
J gene: TRBJ2-1
clone size: .
CDR3 protein: CSVPITGHNEQFF
CDR3 DNA: TGCAGCGTCCCCATTACCGGCCACAATGAGCAGTTCTTC

V gene: TRBV19
D gene: .
J gene: TRBJ2-7
clone size: .
CDR3 protein: CASSIQLGGQTYEQYF
CDR3 DNA: TGTGCCAGTAGTATACAACTCGGGGGCCAAACCTACGAGCAGTACTTC

V gene: TRBV20-1
D gene: .
J gene: TRBJ2-1
clone size: .
CDR3 protein: CSAPHRDEQFF
CDR3 DNA: TGCAGTGCTCCCCATAGGGATGAGCAGTTCTTC

V gene: TRBV27
D gene: .
J gene: TRBJ2-3
clone size: .
CDR3 protein: CASSSGFTDTQYF
CDR3 DNA: TGTGCCAGCAGTTCCGGGTTCACAGATACGCAGTATTTT

V gene: TRBV25-1
D gene: .
J gene: TRBJ2-7
clone size: .
CDR3 protein: CASSGRDEQYF
CDR3 DNA: TGTGCCAGCAGTGGCCGGGACGAGCAGTACTTC

V gene: TRBV11-2
D gene: TRBD1
J gene: TRBJ2-7
clone size: .
CDR3 protein: CASLPATGHEEQYF
CDR3 DNA: TGTGCCAGCCTTCCCGCGACAGGGCATGAGGAGCAGTACTTC

V gene: TRBV6-6
D gene: TRBD1
J gene: TRBJ1-4
clone size: .
CDR3 protein: CASSTDRAREYEKLFF
CDR3 DNA: TGTGCCAGCAGTACGGACAGGGCCCGGGAGTATGAAAAACTGTTTTTT

V gene: TRBV4-1
D gene: .
J gene: TRBJ2-2
clone size: .
CDR3 protein: CASSPDWTGELFF
CDR3 DNA: TGCGCCAGCAGCCCTGACTGGACCGGGGAGCTGTTTTTT

V gene: TRBV4-1
D gene: .
J gene: TRBJ1-5
clone size: .
CDR3 protein: CASSQHPGEDQPQHF
CDR3 DNA: TGCGCCAGCAGCCAACACCCAGGGGAAGATCAGCCCCAGCATTTT

V gene: TRBV6-4
D gene: .
J gene: TRBJ2-1
clone size: .
CDR3 protein: CASSDRHGIGNEQFF
CDR3 DNA: TGTGCCAGCAGTGACCGCCACGGAATTGGCAATGAGCAGTTCTTC

V gene: TRBV12-3/TRBV12-4
D gene: .
J gene: TRBJ1-3
clone size: .
CDR3 protein: CASSLWGAGNTIYF
CDR3 DNA: TGTGCCAGCAGTTTGTGGGGGGCTGGAAACACCATATATTTT

V gene: TRBV28
D gene: TRBD1
J gene: TRBJ1-1
clone size: .
CDR3 protein: CASSPSPDRVGKNTEAFF
CDR3 DNA: TGTGCCAGCAGTCCATCACCCGACAGGGTTGGAAAGAACACTGAAGCTTTCTTT

V gene: TRBV2
D gene: .
J gene: TRBJ1-5
clone size: .
CDR3 protein: CASSDNTNQPQHF
CDR3 DNA: TGTGCCAGCAGTGACAACACAAATCAGCCCCAGCATTTT

V gene: TRBV13
D gene: TRBD1
J gene: TRBJ2-6
clone size: .
CDR3 protein: CASSLEPGTGGAAGANVLTF
CDR3 DNA: TGTGCCAGCAGCTTAGAGCCCGGGACAGGGGGCGCGGCGGGGGCCAACGTCCTGACTTTC

V gene: TRBV20-1
D gene: .
J gene: TRBJ1-5
clone size: once
CDR3 protein: CSARLGGDSNQPQHF
CDR3 DNA: TGCAGTGCTAGGTTGGGGGGGGATAGCAATCAGCCCCAGCATTTT

V gene: TRBV19
D gene: TRBD1
J gene: TRBJ2-1
clone size: .
CDR3 protein: CASTRDGTDYNEQFF
CDR3 DNA: TGTGCCAGTACCCGCGATGGGACAGATTACAATGAGCAGTTCTTC

V gene: TRBV11-2
D gene: .
J gene: TRBJ1-6
clone size: once
CDR3 protein: CASSLRPGDNYSPLHF
CDR3 DNA: TGTGCCAGCAGCTTACGTCCCGGGGATAATTATTCACCCCTCCACTTT

V gene: TRBV30
D gene: .
J gene: TRBJ2-7
clone size: .
CDR3 protein: CAWSLGLSSYEQYF
CDR3 DNA: TGTGCCTGGAGTCTGGGTCTCAGCTCCTACGAGCAGTACTTC

V gene: TRBV15
D gene: .
J gene: TRBJ1-1
clone size: .
CDR3 protein: CATSREPMNTEAFF
CDR3 DNA: TGTGCCACCAGCAGAGAGCCGATGAACACTGAAGCTTTCTTT

V gene: TRBV5-4
D gene: TRBD1
J gene: TRBJ1-2
clone size: few
CDR3 protein: CASSLEGTDYGYTF
CDR3 DNA: TGTGCCAGCAGCTTGGAAGGGACAGACTATGGCTACACCTTC

V gene: TRBV19
D gene: TRBD1
J gene: TRBJ1-1
clone size: .
CDR3 protein: CASTRDRMNTEAFF
CDR3 DNA: TGTGCCAGTACCCGGGACAGGATGAACACTGAAGCTTTCTTT

V gene: TRBV5-1
D gene: .
J gene: TRBJ2-1
clone size: .
CDR3 protein: CASSFRGVEQFF
CDR3 DNA: TGCGCCAGCAGCTTTAGGGGGGTTGAGCAGTTCTTC

V gene: TRBV11-2
D gene: .
J gene: TRBJ2-3
clone size: .
CDR3 protein: CASSLDPASTDTQYF
CDR3 DNA: TGTGCCAGCAGCTTAGACCCGGCTAGCACAGATACGCAGTATTTT

V gene: TRBV7-8
D gene: .
J gene: TRBJ2-7
clone size: .
CDR3 protein: CASSLAARGPTYERYF
CDR3 DNA: TGTGCCAGCAGCTTAGCTGCCCGGGGGCCGACCTACGAGCGGTACTTC

V gene: TRBV20-1
D gene: .
J gene: TRBJ2-1
clone size: .
CDR3 protein: CSARDLIRLRRNEQFF
CDR3 DNA: TGCAGTGCTAGAGATCTTATTAGACTCCGCAGAAATGAGCAGTTCTTC

V gene: TRBV27
D gene: TRBD1
J gene: TRBJ1-2
clone size: once
CDR3 protein: CASSAQEKTGSGSPTF
CDR3 DNA: TGTGCCAGCAGTGCCCAAGAGAAGACAGGGTCGGGCTCCCCCACCTTC

V gene: TRBV12-3/TRBV12-4
D gene: TRBD2
J gene: TRBJ2-1
clone size: .
CDR3 protein: CASSFLAGAYNEQFF
CDR3 DNA: TGTGCCAGCAGTTTTCTAGCGGGAGCTTACAATGAGCAGTTCTTC

V gene: TRBV20-1
D gene: .
J gene: TRBJ2-1
clone size: .
CDR3 protein: CSARRGYEQFF
CDR3 DNA: TGCAGTGCTAGAAGAGGGTATGAGCAGTTCTTC

V gene: TRBV11-2
D gene: TRBD2
J gene: TRBJ2-1
clone size: .
CDR3 protein: CASRPSEREDNEQFF
CDR3 DNA: TGTGCCAGCAGGCCCTCAGAGCGGGAGGATAATGAGCAGTTCTTC

V gene: TRBV27
D gene: TRBD2
J gene: TRBJ2-7
clone size: few
CDR3 protein: CASSLSTSGSYEQYF
CDR3 DNA: TGTGCCAGCAGTTTATCGACTAGCGGGTCCTACGAGCAGTACTTC

V gene: TRBV5-6
D gene: .
J gene: TRBJ1-2
clone size: .
CDR3 protein: CASSLEDLSVYGYTF
CDR3 DNA: TGTGCCAGCAGCTTGGAGGACCTTTCCGTCTATGGCTACACCTTC

V gene: TRBV6-5
D gene: TRBD2
J gene: TRBJ2-2
clone size: .
CDR3 protein: CASSTRGGDTGELFF
CDR3 DNA: TGTGCCAGCAGCACTCGGGGGGGAGACACCGGGGAGCTGTTTTTT